A selection of T cell receptor beta chains follows, all from one sample in a study of control samples from healthy donors and cancer patients. The repertoire was sequenced with immunoSEQ multiplex PCR; TCRdb's copy has only in-frame clones and lacks some. Here the sample spans 130,000 or so clones, 94% being singletons. The sample comprised blood. Source of these receptors: a man aged 35 to 55 in good health. CDR3s include the opening cysteine and the closing phenylalanine or tryptophan. A D gene is named only where the DNA matches it firmly. Not all rows give a size; the values are once, few, many and, for expanded clones, a class.

clone_size: once
j_call: TRBJ2-6
v_call: TRBV6-5
d_call: .
cdr3_nt: TGTGCCAGCAGTTATAGGCCAGTGGATGGGGCCAACGTCCTGACTTTC
cdr3_aa: CASSYRPVDGANVLTF

clone_size: .
j_call: TRBJ1-1
v_call: TRBV5-1
d_call: .
cdr3_nt: TGCGCCAGCAGCTCCGCAGACTCAAGAAAGGACGCGAGGACTGAAGCTTTCTTT
cdr3_aa: CASSSADSRKDARTEAFF

clone_size: .
j_call: TRBJ1-2
v_call: TRBV29-1
d_call: .
cdr3_nt: TGCAGCGTGTCCCCAGGACGGGCAAACTATGGCTACACCTTC
cdr3_aa: CSVSPGRANYGYTF

clone_size: .
j_call: TRBJ1-5
v_call: TRBV28
d_call: .
cdr3_nt: TGTGCCAGCACCGACAGAGGGATTCAGCCCCAGCATTTT
cdr3_aa: CASTDRGIQPQHF

clone_size: .
j_call: TRBJ2-1
v_call: TRBV4-1
d_call: TRBD1
cdr3_nt: TGCGCCAGCAGCCACTACCTAACCGGGACAGGCTACGATGAGCAGTTCTTC
cdr3_aa: CASSHYLTGTGYDEQFF

clone_size: .
j_call: TRBJ2-1
v_call: TRBV13
d_call: TRBD2
cdr3_nt: TGTGCCAGCAGCCCAATATGGGCTAGCGGGGGCGCCAGCTCCTACAATGAGCAGTTCTTC
cdr3_aa: CASSPIWASGGASSYNEQFF

clone_size: .
j_call: TRBJ2-7
v_call: TRBV11-2
d_call: .
cdr3_nt: TGTGCCAGCAGCTTAGCCCGGGTCACCTTCTACGAGCAGTACTTC
cdr3_aa: CASSLARVTFYEQYF

clone_size: .
j_call: TRBJ1-5
v_call: TRBV19
d_call: .
cdr3_nt: TGTGCCAGTAAACAGTATAGCAATCAGCCCCAGCATTTT
cdr3_aa: CASKQYSNQPQHF

clone_size: .
j_call: TRBJ1-5
v_call: TRBV30
d_call: TRBD1
cdr3_nt: TGTGCCTGGTCCCCCGGGACAGGGATTCAGCCCCAGCATTTT
cdr3_aa: CAWSPGTGIQPQHF

clone_size: .
j_call: TRBJ1-1
v_call: TRBV30
d_call: TRBD1
cdr3_nt: TGTGCCTGGATCACACACTGGACAGGGAACACTGAAGCTTTCTTT
cdr3_aa: CAWITHWTGNTEAFF

clone_size: .
j_call: TRBJ1-2
v_call: TRBV20-1
d_call: .
cdr3_nt: TGCAGTGCTAGAGGTGGGCATGGCTACACCTTC
cdr3_aa: CSARGGHGYTF

clone_size: .
j_call: TRBJ1-5
v_call: TRBV6-6
d_call: .
cdr3_nt: TGTGCCAGCAGTCACCAGGAGACATCACTTGGGCTCAATCAGCCCCAGCATTTT
cdr3_aa: CASSHQETSLGLNQPQHF

clone_size: .
j_call: TRBJ1-6
v_call: TRBV28
d_call: TRBD1
cdr3_nt: TGTGTCAGCAGTCCCGGGACAGGCAATTCACCCCTCCACTTT
cdr3_aa: CVSSPGTGNSPLHF

clone_size: .
j_call: TRBJ1-1
v_call: TRBV2
d_call: .
cdr3_nt: TGTGCGGGGGGCAAGGGCACTGAAGCTTTCTTT
cdr3_aa: CAGGKGTEAFF

clone_size: .
j_call: TRBJ2-1
v_call: TRBV2
d_call: .
cdr3_nt: TGTGCCAGCAGTGTTGTTCGGGGCGATGAGCAGTTCTTC
cdr3_aa: CASSVVRGDEQFF

clone_size: .
j_call: TRBJ1-6
v_call: TRBV28
d_call: .
cdr3_nt: TGTGCCATCCTATTTAGGGGGGTGGGGTCTTTAACCTATAATTCACCCCTCCACTTT
cdr3_aa: CAILFRGVGSLTYNSPLHF

clone_size: .
j_call: TRBJ1-2
v_call: TRBV7-2
d_call: .
cdr3_nt: TGTGCCAGCAGCCCGGGGGTGCGCTATGGCTACACCTTC
cdr3_aa: CASSPGVRYGYTF

clone_size: .
j_call: TRBJ1-5
v_call: TRBV7-9
d_call: .
cdr3_nt: TGTGCCAGCAGCCTAGGAACGGGGGCCAACGGGCAGCCCCAGCATTTT
cdr3_aa: CASSLGTGANGQPQHF

clone_size: .
j_call: TRBJ1-1
v_call: TRBV3-1/TRBV3-2
d_call: .
cdr3_nt: TGTGCCAGCAGCGCAGCCGGGACGGCGAACACTGAAGCTTTCTTT
cdr3_aa: CASSAAGTANTEAFF

clone_size: .
j_call: TRBJ2-5
v_call: TRBV27
d_call: TRBD1
cdr3_nt: TGTGCCAGCAGGCCAACAAGCAGGGGGGAGACCCAGTACTTC
cdr3_aa: CASRPTSRGETQYF

clone_size: .
j_call: TRBJ2-4
v_call: TRBV4-2
d_call: .
cdr3_nt: TGTGCCAGCAGCCAAGACGGAGGGCCCGGAAACATTCAGTACTTC
cdr3_aa: CASSQDGGPGNIQYF

clone_size: .
j_call: TRBJ2-7
v_call: TRBV4-1
d_call: TRBD1
cdr3_nt: TGCGCCAGCAGCCAGCCCGGACAGGGGAGCTCCTACGAGCAGTACTTC
cdr3_aa: CASSQPGQGSSYEQYF

clone_size: .
j_call: TRBJ1-2
v_call: TRBV12-3/TRBV12-4
d_call: TRBD1
cdr3_nt: TGTGCCAGCAGGCCGGGACAGGGCTATGGCTACACCTTC
cdr3_aa: CASRPGQGYGYTF

clone_size: .
j_call: TRBJ2-2
v_call: TRBV3-1/TRBV3-2
d_call: TRBD2
cdr3_nt: TGTGCCAGCGTCAGCGGGAGGGGTACCGGGGAGCTGTTTTTT
cdr3_aa: CASVSGRGTGELFF

clone_size: .
j_call: TRBJ2-3
v_call: TRBV10-1
d_call: TRBD2
cdr3_nt: TGCGCCAGCAGTACGACTAGCGGGGCCCGGGATACGCAGTATTTT
cdr3_aa: CASSTTSGARDTQYF

clone_size: .
j_call: TRBJ2-7
v_call: TRBV10-3
d_call: TRBD2
cdr3_nt: TGTGCCATCAGAACCGGGGGGGGCTACGAGCAGTACTTC
cdr3_aa: CAIRTGGGYEQYF

clone_size: .
j_call: TRBJ1-6
v_call: TRBV11-2
d_call: .
cdr3_nt: TGTGCCAGCAGTCAATCTGGTGGGGGTTTCATTTCACCCCTCCACTTT
cdr3_aa: CASSQSGGGFISPLHF

clone_size: .
j_call: TRBJ1-2
v_call: TRBV5-6
d_call: TRBD1
cdr3_nt: TGTGCCAGCAGCTTGGGACAGGGGATCTCCGGCTACACCTTC
cdr3_aa: CASSLGQGISGYTF

clone_size: .
j_call: TRBJ1-1
v_call: TRBV7-2
d_call: .
cdr3_nt: TGTGCCAGCAGCCCCGGGGTAGGAGCTTTCTTT
cdr3_aa: CASSPGVGAFF

clone_size: .
j_call: TRBJ2-7
v_call: TRBV7-2
d_call: .
cdr3_nt: TGTGCCAGCAGCTTAGCGGGGTCCGCCTACGAGCAGTACTTC
cdr3_aa: CASSLAGSAYEQYF

clone_size: .
j_call: TRBJ1-1
v_call: TRBV7-9
d_call: .
cdr3_nt: TGTGCCAGCAGCCCCAGAGCCGGGACTGAAGCTTTCTTT
cdr3_aa: CASSPRAGTEAFF

clone_size: .
j_call: TRBJ2-6
v_call: TRBV6-4
d_call: TRBD2
cdr3_nt: TGTGCCAGCAGTGACTCTAGCGGGGCTGGGGCCAACGTCCTGACTTTC
cdr3_aa: CASSDSSGAGANVLTF

clone_size: .
j_call: TRBJ1-5
v_call: TRBV5-4
d_call: .
cdr3_nt: TGTGCCAGCAGCCTCGACAATCAGCCCCAGCATTTT
cdr3_aa: CASSLDNQPQHF

clone_size: .
j_call: TRBJ2-1
v_call: TRBV13
d_call: TRBD2
cdr3_nt: TGTGCCAGCAGCCCCCGGACTAGCGGGCCCAATGAGCAGTTCTTC
cdr3_aa: CASSPRTSGPNEQFF

clone_size: .
j_call: TRBJ1-1
v_call: TRBV20-1
d_call: .
cdr3_nt: TGCAGTGCTAGTAAACAGACCATGAACACTGAAGCTTTCTTT
cdr3_aa: CSASKQTMNTEAFF

clone_size: .
j_call: TRBJ1-1
v_call: TRBV4-2
d_call: .
cdr3_nt: TGTGCCAGCAGCCATACTCCCTTTAAGGGGGACACTGAAGCTTTCTTT
cdr3_aa: CASSHTPFKGDTEAFF

clone_size: .
j_call: TRBJ2-5
v_call: TRBV7-2
d_call: TRBD2
cdr3_nt: TGTGCCAGCAGCTTACAAATAGCGGGGACCCAAGAGACCCAGTACTTC
cdr3_aa: CASSLQIAGTQETQYF

clone_size: once
j_call: TRBJ1-1
v_call: TRBV11-2
d_call: .
cdr3_nt: TGTGCCAGCAGCCCCAACTTCCCGGCTTCGCAAGCTTTCTTT
cdr3_aa: CASSPNFPASQAFF

clone_size: .
j_call: TRBJ1-2
v_call: TRBV19
d_call: TRBD1
cdr3_nt: TGTGCCAGTAGTAACCCCGGGACAGGGATCGGCTACACCTTC
cdr3_aa: CASSNPGTGIGYTF

clone_size: .
j_call: TRBJ2-2
v_call: TRBV5-4
d_call: .
cdr3_nt: TGTGCCAGCAGCTTGGTTAGGGGCGCGGAGACCGGGGAGCTGTTTTTT
cdr3_aa: CASSLVRGAETGELFF

clone_size: .
j_call: TRBJ2-7
v_call: TRBV2
d_call: .
cdr3_nt: TGTGCCAGCAGTGATCGTTCCCGAGGAGAGCAGTACTTC
cdr3_aa: CASSDRSRGEQYF